These 15 T cell receptor beta chains originate from one sample sequenced in a study of regulatory T cells in long-lasting Graves disease. Arm-PCR of CDR3 regions and iRepertoire HTBI primers were the basis on which TCR beta libraries were built. Via MiXCR, TCRdb re-called the multiplex PCR reads, giving one row per CDR3 protein. The sample has hundreds of thousands of distinct CDR3 sequences, about 16% seen once. Sample time point: newly diagnosed GD, antithyroid drugs for less than 3 months. From PBMCs, RNA was extracted and then used to make the TCR library. Another study also made use of these data, one on T cells in Graves' hyperthyroidism and ophthalmopathy.

The sample here was peripheral blood mononuclear cells (PBMCs), taken at new diagnosis, from a patient treated with antithyroid drugs. The receptors originated from a woman in her 30s with Graves disease.

Concerning this clonotype: A much larger clone differs by one base, so this may be a read error. V usage is TRBV6-2 or TRBV6-3 and J usage is TRBJ2-3; 10 bases are a match to TRBD2. The CDR3 sequence is 14 residues long. Per the germline V gene, CDR1 is MNHEY and CDR2 is SVGEGT. The chain's CDR3 is CASSGLAGEDTRYF. Written as DNA, the CDR3 is TGTGCCAGCAGTGGGCTAGCGGGAGAAGATACGCGGTATTTT.

This clonotype was observed a few times. J is TRBJ2-6 and V is TRBV28; maybe TRBD1 (6 bases). The CDR3 length is 15 residues. With 6 bases removed from V and 2 bases from J, the gap between germline ends came to 11 bases. The germline gives CDR1 MDHEN, CDR2 SYDVKM. The CDR3 protein is CASSTRDTGANVLTF. In DNA, the CDR3 is TGTGCCAGCAGCACCCGGGACACTGGGGCCAACGTCCTGACTTTC.

This clonotype was counted many times. The chain carries TRBV28 and TRBJ1-2; maybe TRBD1 (6 bases). Germline V CDR1 and CDR2: MDHEN, SYDVKM. Deletions cut 7 bases from V and 4 bases from J, with 16 bases between. CDR3 length: 14 residues. CDR3 nucleotide sequence: TGTGCCAGCACCCCTCAGGGGTCTCGCTATGGCTACACCTTC. Protein product: CASTPQGSRYGYTF.

The V gene is TRBV13, the J gene TRBJ2-5, with 8 bases lining up with TRBD2. The J segment lost 4 bases and the V segment lost 5 bases, leaving 6 bases of the junction unmatched. The CDR3 is 14 amino acids. Germline assignment: CDR1 PRHDT and CDR2 FYEKMQ (reference sequence). The CDR3 DNA reads as TGTGCCAGCAGCGAACCGGGACTAGGAGAGACCCAGTACTTC. This gives the protein CASSEPGLGETQYF. The variable domain in full, with the rest retrieved from reference TRBV13 and TRBJ2-5, is AAGVIQSPRHLIKEKRETATLKCYPIPRHDTVYWYQQGPGQDPQFLISFYEKMQSDKGSIPDRFSAQQFSDYHSELNMSSLELGDSALYFCASSEPGLGETQYFGPGTRLLVL.

This clonotype has at least ten counts. The V gene is TRBV6-1, the J gene TRBJ2-3; 10 bases match TRBD1. Germline CDR1 is MNHNS and CDR2 is SASEGT. V lost 7 bases to trimming and J lost 4 bases; unmatched junction nucleotides: 8. The CDR3 is 15 residues long. The CDR3 spells CASKRGQGDADTQYF. CDR3 DNA sequence: TGTGCCAGCAAGAGAGGACAGGGGGATGCAGATACGCAGTATTTT.

Notes on this clonotype: A single base separates this from a much larger clone, so it may be a read error. The chain carries TRBV20-1 and TRBJ1-1; TRBD1 is a possible D gene (5 bases). The germline V gene has CDR1 DFQATT and CDR2 SNEGSKA (reference sequence). There are 12 residues in the CDR3. CDR3 DNA: TGCAGTGTCGCACGTGGGGGTCCTGAAGCTCTCTTT. Protein: CSVARGGPEALF.

J is TRBJ2-3 and V is TRBV3-1, with D possibly matching TRBD1 (5 bases). This CDR3 contains 15 residues. Germline CDR1 and CDR2: LGHDT and YNNKEL (reference sequence). V shed 1 base and J shed 0 bases, with 8 bases lying between them. The CDR3 nucleotides read TGTGCCAGCAGCCAAGCCGGACAAAGCACAGATACGCAGTATTTT. Protein product: CASSQAGQSTDTQYF.

V usage is TRBV28 and J usage is TRBJ2-7; 7 nucleotides align to TRBD2. V shed 6 bases and J 6 bases; nucleotides not matched to a gene: 5. The CDR3 has 12 residues. CDR1 is MDHEN, CDR2 SYDVKM, per germline. CDR3 coding DNA: TGTGCCAGCAGCGGGACTATTCGCGAGCAGTACTTC. It is translated as CASSGTIREQYF.

This clonotype occurred many times. This sequence joins TRBV12-3 or TRBV12-4 and TRBJ2-1; D not certain. This CDR3 contains 12 residues. Trimming removed 3 bases from V and 4 bases from J, with 4 bases in between. The CDR3 sequence: CASSFGYNEQFF. For the CDR3, the DNA is TGTGCCAGCAGTTTTGGTTACAATGAGCAGTTCTTC.

This clonotype appeared a few times. The V gene is TRBV20-1, the J gene TRBJ1-1; 8 positions match TRBD1. The junction had 11 bases not matched to a gene; V was cut back by 5 bases and J by 0 bases. The CDR3 extends over 16 amino acids. CDR1 DFQATT and CDR2 SNEGSKA come from the germline V gene (reference sequence). CDR3 sequence: CSAEPARGRMNTEAFF. The CDR3 nucleotides are TGCAGTGCTGAGCCGGCCAGGGGGCGGATGAACACTGAAGCTTTCTTT.

This clonotype showed up many times. This sequence joins TRBV5-1 and TRBJ2-7; no definite D call. CDR3 size: 17 residues. V was pared by 3 bases and J by 0 bases, with 19 bases between. CDR1 is SGHRS, CDR2 YFSETQ, per germline. CDR3 region: CASSWTGSSQASYEQYF. Written as DNA, the CDR3 is TGCGCCAGCAGCTGGACGGGTTCCTCGCAGGCCTCCTACGAGCAGTACTTC.

This clonotype was observed many times. One end of the junction is discordant with germline, which a read error may explain. V and J are TRBV5-1 and TRBJ2-1; no firm D call. The CDR3 extends over 13 amino acids. Germline V gene lookup returns CDR1 SGHRS and CDR2 YFSETQ. The CDR3 bases are TGTGCCAGCAGCCCAAGGGCCTACAATGAGCAGTTCTTC. Its translation is CASSPRAYNEQFF.

This clonotype has a handful of counts. V is TRBV28 and J is TRBJ2-7; TRBD2 matches 9 bases. V lost 5 bases, J lost 4 bases, and 15 bases stayed unmatched. Germline CDR1 reads MDHEN; CDR2 reads SYDVKM. CDR3 length: 17 amino acids. CDR3 sequence reads: CASSMPIRVAGAYEQYF. In DNA, the CDR3 is TGTGCCAGCAGTATGCCTATTAGGGTAGCGGGAGCTTACGAGCAGTACTTC.

This clonotype turned up a few times. The V call is TRBV14, the J call TRBJ1-2; D remains ambiguous. Trimming took off 1 base at V and 8 bases at J, with 11 bases between the two ends. This CDR3 is built from 13 residues. Germline values: CDR1 SGHDN, CDR2 FVKESK. The CDR3 loop is CASSQVPREGYTF. The CDR3 nucleotides are TGTGCCAGCAGCCAAGTTCCTCGGGAAGGCTACACCTTC.

This CDR3 reads CASSQEGTGFFISYNEQFF. The CDR3, as DNA: TGTGCCAGCAGCCAAGAGGGGACAGGGTTTTTTATTTCCTACAATGAGCAGTTCTTC. The J gene is TRBJ2-1, the V gene TRBV14; 9 bases line up with TRBD1. J was trimmed by 1 base and V by 0 bases; bases with no gene match: 10. Germline V gene data show CDR1 as SGHDN and CDR2 as FVKESK. The CDR3 has 19 residues. The full variable domain, completed using reference TRBV14 and TRBJ2-1, is EAGVTQFPSHSVIEKGQTVTLRCDPISGHDNLYWYRRVMGKEIKFLLHFVKESKQDESGMPNNRFLAERTGGTYSTLKVQPAELEDSGVYFCASSQEGTGFFISYNEQFFGPGTRLTVL.